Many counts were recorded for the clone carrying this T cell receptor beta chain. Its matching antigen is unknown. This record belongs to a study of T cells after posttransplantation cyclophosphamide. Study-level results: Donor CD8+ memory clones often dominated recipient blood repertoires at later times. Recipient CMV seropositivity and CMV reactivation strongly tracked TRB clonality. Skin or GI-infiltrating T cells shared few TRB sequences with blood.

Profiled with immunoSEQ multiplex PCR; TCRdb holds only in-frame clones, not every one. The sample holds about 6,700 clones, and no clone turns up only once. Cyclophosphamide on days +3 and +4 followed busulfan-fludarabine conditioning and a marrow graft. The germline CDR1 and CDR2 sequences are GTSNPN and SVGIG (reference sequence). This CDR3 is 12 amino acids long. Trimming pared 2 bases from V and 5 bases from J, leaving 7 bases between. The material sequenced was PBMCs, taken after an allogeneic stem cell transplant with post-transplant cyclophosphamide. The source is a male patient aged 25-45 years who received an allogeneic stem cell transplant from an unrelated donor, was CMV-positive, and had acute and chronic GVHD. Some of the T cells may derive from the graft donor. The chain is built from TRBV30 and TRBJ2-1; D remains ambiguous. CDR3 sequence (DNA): TGTGCCTGGAGTCTAGTAAACAATGAGCAGTTCTTC. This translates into CAWSLVNNEQFF.